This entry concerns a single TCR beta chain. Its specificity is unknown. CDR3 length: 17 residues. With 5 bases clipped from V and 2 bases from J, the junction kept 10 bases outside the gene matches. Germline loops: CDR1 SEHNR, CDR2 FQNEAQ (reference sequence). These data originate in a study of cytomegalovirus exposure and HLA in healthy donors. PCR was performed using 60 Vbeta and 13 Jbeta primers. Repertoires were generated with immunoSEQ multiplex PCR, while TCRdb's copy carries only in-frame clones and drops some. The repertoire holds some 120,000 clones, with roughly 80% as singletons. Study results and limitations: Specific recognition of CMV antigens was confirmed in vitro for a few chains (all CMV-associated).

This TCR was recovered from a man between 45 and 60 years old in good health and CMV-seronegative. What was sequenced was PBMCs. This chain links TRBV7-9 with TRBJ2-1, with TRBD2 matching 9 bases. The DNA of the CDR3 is TGTGCCAGCAGCCCCCGGGGGCTAGCGGGACCCTACAATGAGCAGTTCTTC. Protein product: CASSPRGLAGPYNEQFF.